This TCR beta chain was found in a study of T cells in Graves' hyperthyroidism and ophthalmopathy. To note about this clonotype: Its antigen is not identified.

Deletions cut 3 bases from V and 8 bases from J, with 19 bases between. The CDR3 runs 15 residues. Germline V gene data show CDR1 as MGHRA and CDR2 as YSYEKL. Study-wide results and caveats: The blood repertoire included most of the expanded thyroid clonotypes above 0.001.

The PBMCs had their origin in more than 9.5 ml of fresh peripheral blood. Template material for amplifying TCR beta CDR3 regions consisted of RNA transcripts. First-round RT-PCR targeting the TCR CDR3 was performed with the HTBI primer set. Each CDR3 protein is one row after TCRdb ran MiXCR on the multiplex PCR reads. The sample lists around 500,000 distinct CDR3 sequences; around an eighth were seen once. This clonotype was sampled from a young woman with Graves' hyperthyroidism. The chain has TRBV4-1 and TRBJ1-1, with D possibly TRBD1 on 6 matching bases. Sequencing was performed on blood. CDR3 region: CASSHPSGTSTEAFF. The DNA for the CDR3 is TGCGCCAGCAGCCATCCCAGCGGGACATCCACGGAAGCTTTCTTT.